Below are 11 T cell receptor beta chains sequenced from a single sample in a study of shared clonotypes between healthy human individuals. The method was immunoSEQ multiplex PCR; TCRdb's version includes in-frame clones alone and lacks a portion of them. Here the sample spans about a million clones, 70% to 80% being singletons. Sequencing input: memory CD4+ T cells from PBMCs. The sample's subset: CD45RA-negative fraction. The receptors shown here come from a young man in good health. Some clones in this sample may be carry-over from other donors' samples.

This chain joins TRBV12-5 and TRBJ1-2; 7 bases match TRBD1. V was pared by 2 bases and J by 2 bases, with 8 bases of the junction left unmatched. Looked up from germline, CDR1 is LGHNT and CDR2 is FRNRAP. The CDR3 consists of 16 residues. This CDR3 reads CASGLFLGQSNYGYTF. Here the CDR3 DNA reads TGTGCTAGTGGTTTGTTCCTGGGACAGAGCAACTATGGCTACACCTTC.

V and J are TRBV18 and TRBJ1-4; D call uncertain. The germline V gene has CDR1 KGHSH and CDR2 LQKENI. With 4 bases removed from V and 0 bases from J, the gap between germline ends came to 3 bases. The CDR3 consists of 13 residues. The CDR3 sequence: CASSQTTNEKLFF. For the CDR3, the DNA is TGTGCCAGCTCACAAACAACTAATGAAAAACTGTTTTTT.

A note on this clone: One base separates it from a far larger clone, so it is likely a read error. The J gene is TRBJ1-1, the V gene TRBV30; D unclear. The CDR3 runs 11 residues. Trimming took off 3 bases at V and 5 bases at J, with 7 bases between the two ends. Germline CDR1 reads GTSNPN; CDR2 reads SVGIG (reference sequence). The CDR3 DNA is TGTGCCTGGAGGGACGTGACTGAAGCTTTCTTT. Its protein product is CAWRDVTEAFF.

The genes are TRBV5-1 and TRBJ1-4; 7 positions match TRBD1. The junction had 0 bases not matched to a gene; V was cut back by 0 bases and J by 1 base. The CDR3 sequence is 15 residues long. Looked up from germline, CDR1 is SGHRS and CDR2 is YFSETQ. This CDR3 is CASSLGQGTNEKLFF. The CDR3 DNA follows: TGCGCCAGCAGCTTGGGACAGGGAACTAATGAAAAACTGTTTTTT.

The rearrangement links TRBV4-3 to TRBJ2-7; the D gene is possibly TRBD2 (5 bases). The germline V and J ends were trimmed by 3 bases and 2 bases, with 11 bases remaining between them. In germline, CDR1 is LGHNA, CDR2 YSLEER. This CDR3 contains 14 residues. CDR3 DNA sequence: TGCGCCAGCAGCCATCAAGAGGGCCCCTACGAGCAGTACTTC. This encodes CASSHQEGPYEQYF.

The chain carries TRBV19 and TRBJ2-2; D is unresolved. The CDR3 has 16 residues. Trimming took 0 bases from V and 0 from J, leaving 8 bases between them. Per germline, CDR1 LNHDA and CDR2 SQIVND (reference sequence). The CDR3 sequence: CASSIEAAANTGELFF. The CDR3 DNA sequence: TGTGCCAGTAGTATAGAGGCAGCCGCGAACACCGGGGAGCTGTTTTTT.

The chain uses TRBV6-6 and TRBJ1-2; 8 bases align to TRBD1. The CDR3 contains 16 residues. The V gene's germline CDR1 is MNHNY and CDR2 SVGAGI (reference sequence). The ends lost 0 bases at V and 4 bases at J; junction bases unmatched: 7. The CDR3 protein is CASSYSRTGNSYGYTF. As DNA, the CDR3 is TGTGCCAGCAGTTACTCCCGGACAGGGAACAGCTATGGCTACACCTTC.

V is TRBV6-6 and J is TRBJ2-7; D uncertain. Trimming stripped 1 base from V and 3 bases from J, with 10 bases between. The CDR3 runs to 14 residues. Per germline, CDR1 MNHNY and CDR2 SVGAGI (reference sequence). CDR3 coding DNA: TGTGCCAGCAGTTACTTGGGCACATTCTACGAGCAGTACTTC. Amino acid sequence: CASSYLGTFYEQYF.

The V gene is TRBV6-6, the J gene TRBJ2-1; TRBD1 matches 7 bases. The V segment lost 6 bases and the J segment 2 bases; nucleotides outside the gene matches: 1. CDR1 is MNHNY and CDR2 is SVGAGI in the germline V gene (reference sequence). This CDR3 is built from 13 residues. The CDR3: CASRTGTYNEQFF. CDR3 in DNA: TGTGCCAGCAGGACAGGGACCTACAATGAGCAGTTCTTC.

The chain links TRBV6-5 to TRBJ1-4; D is unresolved. This CDR3 is built from 12 residues. V was pared by 6 bases and J by 4 bases, with 6 bases between. From germline, CDR1 is MNHEY and CDR2 SVGAGI. Here the CDR3 reads CASSPFNEKLFF. The CDR3 region has the DNA TGTGCCAGCAGCCCCTTTAATGAAAAACTGTTTTTT.

The chain recombines TRBV11-2 with TRBJ2-7; no firm D call. V dropped 1 base and J dropped 2 bases, with 12 bases sitting between them. Germline CDR1 SGHAT, CDR2 FQNNGV. The CDR3 runs to 15 residues. CDR3 sequence reads: CASSLGSGQAYEQYF. The CDR3 DNA follows: TGTGCCAGCAGCTTAGGCTCCGGGCAGGCCTACGAGCAGTACTTC.